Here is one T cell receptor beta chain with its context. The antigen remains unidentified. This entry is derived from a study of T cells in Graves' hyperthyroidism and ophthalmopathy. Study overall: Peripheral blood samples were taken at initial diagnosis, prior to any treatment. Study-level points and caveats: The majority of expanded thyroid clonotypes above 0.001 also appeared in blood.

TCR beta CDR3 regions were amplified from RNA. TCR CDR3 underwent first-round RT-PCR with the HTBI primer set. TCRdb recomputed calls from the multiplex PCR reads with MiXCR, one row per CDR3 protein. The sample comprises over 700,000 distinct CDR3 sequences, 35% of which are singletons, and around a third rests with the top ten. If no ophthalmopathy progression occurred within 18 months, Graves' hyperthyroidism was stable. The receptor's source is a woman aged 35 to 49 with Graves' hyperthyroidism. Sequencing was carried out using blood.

The CDR3 nucleotides read TGTGCCAGTACCCCAGGGGGCTCTAATGAAAAACTGTTTTTT. This gives the protein CASTPGGSNEKLFF. This chain connects TRBV19 to TRBJ1-4; the match to TRBD1 covers 8 bases. CDR1 and CDR2 from the germline V gene are LNHDA and SQIVND (reference sequence). This CDR3 contains 14 residues. V gave up 7 bases and J gave up 3 bases; unmatched junction bases: 4.